This T cell receptor (beta chain) came from a study of CD8 T cells in ankylosing spondylitis. Overall study findings and caveats: Significantly higher representation of disease-linked clones was reported for matched ankylosing spondylitis synovial fluid. A TCR beta motif of 7 or 8 highly homologous variants appeared characteristic of ankylosing spondylitis blood.

V trimming: 4 bases; J trimming: 8 bases; junction bases outside the gene matches: 5. The CDR3 consists of 16 residues. Germline CDR1 is LGHDT and CDR2 is YNNKEL (reference sequence). In this sample, this clonotype turned up many times. As yet, its antigen is unknown. As the method for making TCR beta libraries, quantitative 5'-RACE with molecular barcodes was used. One entry per CDR3 protein results from TCRdb running MiXCR on the 5' RACE reads. The table records 100,000 to 150,000 distinct CDR3 sequences, around 9% of them present only once. This receptor was taken from a male donor with ankylosing spondylitis or in good health (not recorded which). The chain links TRBV3-1 to TRBJ2-1; 16 bases are shared with TRBD2. The sample comprised blood, either unsorted or a sorted T cell fraction (not recorded which). The CDR3: CASSRSGTSGRDEQFF. The CDR3 coding sequence is TGTGCCAGCAGCCGGTCAGGGACTAGCGGGAGGGATGAGCAGTTCTTC.